This is a list of T cell receptor beta chains from one sample in a study of a mutant IDH1 vaccine in newly diagnosed glioma. Assay used: immunoSEQ multiplex PCR; TCRdb lists only in-frame clones, some missing. There are roughly 72,000 clones in the sample; 91% occur only once, and roughly 0.6% lies in the top ten. These receptors have no identified antigens. The sample consisted of PBMCs, taken from a glioma patient whose treatment included an IDH1 peptide vaccine. Receptor source: a woman in her forties or fifties with glioma. CDR3s include the opening cysteine and the closing phenylalanine or tryptophan. Part of the rows lack a size; the others show once, few, many or a class for expanded clones.

len,v_gene,abundance,CDR3aa
14,TRBV10-3,-,CAISVGNWDQPQHF
15,TRBV19,-,CASSSSGRAGETQYF
11,TRBV6-5,-,CASRSSYEQYF
12,TRBV6-1,-,CASSEQTDTQYF
12,TRBV28,once,CASSLPQGGYTF
16,TRBV9,-,CASSVGGVAALNEQFF
13,TRBV29-1,-,CSVEGQGAYEQFF
13,TRBV28,few,CASSFGTNEKLFF
13,TRBV10-1,-,CASSRGMNTEAFF
14,TRBV18,-,CASSPRQGDTEAFF
13,TRBV19,-,CATGSSGANVLTF
11,TRBV6-1,-,CASSQSYGYTF
16,TRBV7-9,-,CASSLASAGGGNTIYF
17,TRBV5-1,-,CASSLRKIASGGNEQFF
15,TRBV5-4,-,CASKAWARGTDTQYF
15,TRBV7-9,-,CASSRPGPGGPEAFF
16,TRBV10-3,-,CAISETGTGGVHEQYF
14,TRBV27,-,CASSLEQGIQPQHF
16,TRBV5-3,-,CARSLKTGYSYNEQFF
14,TRBV28,-,CASRTGTGAYEQYF
14,TRBV16,-,CASSQSGQTYEQYF
11,TRBV29-1,-,CSVAGSDIQYF
13,TRBV6-5,once,CASSYWVDTEAFF
17,TRBV23-1,-,CASSHALGEASGNTIYF
15,TRBV7-9,-,CASRPKDRLGNEQFF
14,TRBV18,-,CASSPTQNYNEQFF
12,TRBV28,-,CATRGRAYEQYF
15,TRBV9,-,CASSSLAGLRETQYF
16,TRBV5-5,-,CASSLGAGIGNTEAFF
13,TRBV6-5,-,CASSRPGNHGYTF
15,TRBV2,-,CASSEALSFQETQYF
16,TRBV7-9,-,CASSFTTSFSVETQYF
15,TRBV6-5,-,CASSPAAGARDTQYF
15,TRBV5-1,once,CASVASGSSTDTQYF
14,TRBV15,-,CATSPGGRVYGYTF
15,TRBV7-3,-,CASSSWGSAADTQYF
14,TRBV13,-,CASSSGGSYQPQHF
15,TRBV5-1,-,CASSLWGTGPDIQYF
15,TRBV28,-,CASSLPTGGTDTQYF
15,TRBV14,-,CASSQLSGRFYEQYF
17,TRBV9,-,CASSEGQGARASGELFF
14,TRBV6-5,few,CASSEFGPGYEQYF
15,TRBV4-1,once,CASSRSGGTYNEQFF
15,TRBV28,-,CASVPGSATNEKLFF
13,TRBV21-1,-,CASSKVRKETQYF
16,TRBV11-3,-,CASSLGPGQGNTEAFF
15,TRBV18,-,CASSRSPSPPDTQYF
15,TRBV7-9,-,CASSSPPGSSYEQYF
10,TRBV20-1,-,CSARAHEQYF
15,TRBV4-2,few,CASSQRGLAGNEQFF
16,TRBV10-3,-,CAISGGGDRSTDTQYF
16,TRBV7-3,-,CASSPLAGGGTDTQYF
13,TRBV29-1,-,CSVGLASGNSQYF
15,TRBV27,-,CASSLSRQGAYEQYF
14,TRBV10-1,-,CASSARGASYEQYF
17,TRBV7-3,-,CASSLIGTSDSYNEQFF
15,TRBV6-5,-,CASSYIPRSGGEQFF